One sample yielded the 5 T cell receptor beta chains listed below, sequenced in a study of PD-1 blockade in classical Hodgkin lymphoma. Documented time point: newly diagnosed, previously untreated cHL patient sample. Magnetic negative selection was used to purify CD8+ T cells from thawed PBMCs. This table comes from immunoSEQ multiplex PCR, and its TCRdb copy is limited to in-frame clones, with some not included. There are about 9,500 clones in the sample; 70% to 90% occur only once, and 15% lies in the top ten. The sample comprised CD8+ T cells from blood. The receptors were gathered from a human donor with classical Hodgkin lymphoma.

This chain uses TRBV4-3 with TRBJ1-6, with TRBD1 matching over 7 bases. V lost 6 bases, J lost 9 bases, and 14 bases stayed unmatched. This CDR3 has 16 residues. Germline V gene lookup returns CDR1 LGHNA and CDR2 YSLEER. CDR3 in DNA: TGCGCCAGCAGGCAAACCAGACAGGGTTTAGGTTCACCCCTCCACTTT. The encoded protein is CASRQTRQGLGSPLHF.

A few counts support this clone. V and J are TRBV6-1 and TRBJ1-5; possible D gene TRBD1, 6 bases. V was trimmed by 2 bases and J by 0 bases, leaving 11 bases between them. The length of the CDR3 is 16 residues. Germline V gene sequence: CDR1 MNHNS, CDR2 SASEGT. The DNA of the CDR3 is TGTGCCAGCAGTGAATTAGGACAGCATAGCAATCAGCCCCAGCATTTT. It encodes CASSELGQHSNQPQHF.

The J gene is TRBJ2-7, the V gene TRBV9; 9 nucleotides align to TRBD1. The CDR3 length is 14 residues. Germline CDR1 is SGDLS and CDR2 is YYNGEE. V lost 4 bases to trimming and J lost 4 bases; unmatched junction nucleotides: 6. In DNA, the CDR3 is TGTGCCAGCAGCCCGAGGGACAGGGTGTACGAGCAGTACTTC. Protein sequence: CASSPRDRVYEQYF. Together with reference TRBV9 and TRBJ2-7, the CDR3 gives the full variable domain: DSGVTQTPKHLITATGQRVTLRCSPRSGDLSVYWYQQSLDQGLQFLIQYYNGEERAKGNILERFSAQQFPDLHSELNLSSLELGDSALYFCASSPRDRVYEQYFGPGTRLTVT.

V gene TRBV28 combines with J gene TRBJ1-3; the D gene is possibly TRBD1 (6 bases). V gave up 5 bases and J gave up 0 bases, with 14 bases separating them. Looked up from germline, CDR1 is MDHEN and CDR2 is SYDVKM. This CDR3 spans 16 amino acids. The CDR3 spells CASSPYRASSGNTIYF. The CDR3 bases are TGTGCCAGCAGTCCCTACAGGGCGAGCTCTGGAAACACCATATATTTT.

This chain connects TRBV5-6 to TRBJ2-3, with a possible D match to TRBD1 (5 bases). Germline CDR1 reads SGHDT; CDR2 reads YYEEEE. The CDR3 spans 12 residues. V gave up 10 bases and J gave up 5 bases, with 14 bases separating them. The CDR3, as DNA: TGTGCCGTCAAGGGGTTCAGAGATACGCAGTATTTT. The encoded protein is CAVKGFRDTQYF.